This T cell receptor beta chain appears in the sequencing data of a study of blood T cell repertoires in COVID-19. Participant-reported clinical history was the basis for cohort assignment. Either two negative PCRs, clearance, or symptom resolution qualified Cohort 3 donors as recovered. Produced via immunoSEQ multiplex PCR; TCRdb's table is partial and in-frame only. The sample has about 360,000 clones; more than 75% are singletons. Sequenced material: PBMCs or T cells enriched from blood (not recorded which). The sequence came from a man aged 25-45 years who had recovered from COVID-19.

The CDR3 DNA is TGTGCCTGGAGTGACCCACTAGGCTTGTGGGGGGATCGAGATACGCAGTATTTT. This encodes CAWSDPLGLWGDRDTQYF. The rearrangement uses TRBV30 and TRBJ2-3; maybe TRBD2 (6 bases). Germline CDR1 is GTSNPN and CDR2 is SVGIG (reference sequence). The CDR3 has 18 residues. Trimming removed 1 base at V and 5 bases at J, with 25 bases between. The full variable domain, in which reference TRBV30 and TRBJ2-3 provide the parts outside the CDR3, is SQTIHQWPATLVQPVGSPLSLECTVEGTSNPNLYWYRQAAGRGLQLLFYSVGIGQISSEVPQNLSASRPQDRQFILSSKKLLLSDSGFYLCAWSDPLGLWGDRDTQYFGPGTRLTVL.